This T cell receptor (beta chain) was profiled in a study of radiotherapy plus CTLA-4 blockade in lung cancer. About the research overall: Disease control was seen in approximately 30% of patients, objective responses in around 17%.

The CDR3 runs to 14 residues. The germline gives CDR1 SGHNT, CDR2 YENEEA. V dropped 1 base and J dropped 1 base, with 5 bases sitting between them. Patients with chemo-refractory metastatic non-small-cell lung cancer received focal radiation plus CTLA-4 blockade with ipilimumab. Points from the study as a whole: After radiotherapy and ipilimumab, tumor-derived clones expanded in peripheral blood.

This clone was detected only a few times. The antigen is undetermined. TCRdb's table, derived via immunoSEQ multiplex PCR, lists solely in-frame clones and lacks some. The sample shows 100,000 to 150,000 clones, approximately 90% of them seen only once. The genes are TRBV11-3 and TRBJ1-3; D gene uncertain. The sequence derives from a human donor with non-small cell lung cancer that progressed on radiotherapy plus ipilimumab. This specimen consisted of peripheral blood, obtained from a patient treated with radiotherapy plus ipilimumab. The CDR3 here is CASSLGVSGNTIYF. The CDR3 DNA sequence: TGTGCCAGCAGCTTAGGGGTTTCTGGAAACACCATATATTTT. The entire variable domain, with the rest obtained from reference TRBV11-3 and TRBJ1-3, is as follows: EAGVVQSPRYKIIEKKQPVAFWCNPISGHNTLYWYLQNLGQGPELLIRYENEEAVDDSQLPKDRFSAERLKGVDSTLKIQPAELGDSAVYLCASSLGVSGNTIYFGEGSWLTVV.